This TCR beta chain was obtained from a study of T cells after yellow fever vaccination. The CDR3 extends over 13 amino acids. Trimming pared 3 bases from V and 4 bases from J, leaving 7 bases between. The study, taken as a whole, reports: Of the clonotypes, a small share occurred in both CD4 and CD8 compartments.

This clonotype was recorded a few times. Its antigen is currently unknown. TCRdb itself ran the 5' RACE reads through MiXCR, one entry per CDR3 protein. Of fewer than 650,000 distinct CDR3 sequences in the sample, around a fifth were seen once. The sequencing here drew on PBMCs, taken roughly 20 days after the first yellow fever vaccination. This chain joins TRBV12-3 or TRBV12-4 and TRBJ2-1, with a weak D call TRBD2 (5 bases). This sequence originates from a man between 18 and 29 years old who received the YFV17D yellow fever vaccine. CDR3 sequence reads: CASSFGDYNEQFF. CDR3 sequence (DNA): TGTGCCAGCAGTTTCGGGGATTACAATGAGCAGTTCTTC.